A selection of T cell receptor beta chains follows, all from one sample in a study of monozygotic twins with inflammatory bowel disease. TCRdb re-called the 5' RACE reads and shows each CDR3 protein once, DNA omitted. The sample's table shows approximately 390,000 distinct CDR3 sequences. Specimen: blood. The receptor source for this set is a human donor with ulcerative colitis or Crohn's disease, or a healthy co-twin of an affected twin (not recorded which). CDR3s include the opening cysteine and the closing phenylalanine or tryptophan. The order of the fields is J gene, V gene, CDR3 protein.

j_gene: TRBJ2-7; v_gene: TRBV5-1; CDR3aa: CASSITQGSYEQYF
j_gene: TRBJ1-4; v_gene: TRBV20-1; CDR3aa: CSARDPRGHREKLFF
j_gene: TRBJ2-2; v_gene: TRBV12-3/TRBV12-4; CDR3aa: CASSLGTLGTGELFF
j_gene: TRBJ2-1; v_gene: TRBV18; CDR3aa: CASSPLQGYNEQFF
j_gene: TRBJ2-5; v_gene: TRBV18; CDR3aa: CASSLQAGETQYF
j_gene: TRBJ2-1; v_gene: TRBV19; CDR3aa: CASSIRRSSYNEQFF
j_gene: TRBJ2-2; v_gene: TRBV18; CDR3aa: CASSPEMWTGVTGELFF
j_gene: TRBJ1-1; v_gene: TRBV6-6; CDR3aa: CASSVKGGTEAFF
j_gene: TRBJ1-1; v_gene: TRBV6-5; CDR3aa: CASSYPTSANTEAFF
j_gene: TRBJ1-5; v_gene: TRBV6-1; CDR3aa: CASRIRTGTQPQHF
j_gene: TRBJ2-4; v_gene: TRBV4-2; CDR3aa: CASSQVGGSGKNIQYF
j_gene: TRBJ2-1; v_gene: TRBV6-4; CDR3aa: CASSAPTSGVGNEQFF
j_gene: TRBJ2-1; v_gene: TRBV5-1; CDR3aa: CASSLAGAAGYNEQFF
j_gene: TRBJ2-7; v_gene: TRBV5-1; CDR3aa: CASSLYPGDRAYYEQYF
j_gene: TRBJ1-5; v_gene: TRBV27; CDR3aa: CASNPAGGREPQHF
j_gene: TRBJ2-1; v_gene: TRBV7-2; CDR3aa: CASSFLVDEQFF
j_gene: TRBJ1-5; v_gene: TRBV5-5; CDR3aa: CASSLLSNQPQHF
j_gene: TRBJ2-1; v_gene: TRBV20-1; CDR3aa: CSARVQLDNEQFF
j_gene: TRBJ2-1; v_gene: TRBV12-3/TRBV12-4; CDR3aa: CASSQGPSYNEQFF
j_gene: TRBJ2-1; v_gene: TRBV7-7; CDR3aa: CASSLGLAGGPGDEQFF
j_gene: TRBJ2-3; v_gene: TRBV4-3; CDR3aa: CASSTSGTNTQYF
j_gene: TRBJ2-7; v_gene: TRBV20-1; CDR3aa: CSASRLSSYEQYF
j_gene: TRBJ2-2; v_gene: TRBV7-6; CDR3aa: CASSLLLAGTLGAGELFF
j_gene: TRBJ1-2; v_gene: TRBV13; CDR3aa: CASSEDIRYGYTF